A single sample is the source of the 18 T cell receptor beta chains below, sequenced in a study of blood T cell repertoires in COVID-19 (dated by TCRdb to 2020 to 2021). Library prep was done by the immunoSEQ multiplex PCR assay. The table comes from immuneACCESS by way of TCRdb, which keeps in-frame sequences with V and J called. Part of the clones is missing from these tables; in studies checked, under half for an unresolved V gene and the rest for unknown reasons. Here the sample has around 88,000 clones; 90% to 95% occur a single time. Over 1.5% of the sample lies in the top ten. The material sequenced was peripheral blood. Source of these receptors: a man aged 60 to 69 with acute or convalescent COVID-19.

The chain couples TRBV27 to TRBJ2-2, with a weak D call TRBD2 (5 bases). The V end was cut by 1 base, the J end by 1 base, with 7 bases between. The CDR3 extends over 15 amino acids. Germline V gene data show CDR1 as MNHEY and CDR2 as SMNVEV (reference sequence). The CDR3 reads CASSLYGLNTGELFF. The CDR3, as DNA: TGTGCCAGCAGTTTATACGGACTGAACACCGGGGAGCTGTTTTTT.

The rearrangement uses TRBV11-1 and TRBJ2-4; 10 nucleotides align to TRBD2. V was pared by 5 bases and J by 5 bases, with 9 bases of the junction left unmatched. This CDR3 has 16 residues. Germline CDR1 is SGHAT and CDR2 is FQDESV (reference sequence). The CDR3 protein is CASSQSSGRFENIQYF. The CDR3 DNA sequence: TGTGCCAGCAGCCAAAGTAGCGGGAGGTTTGAAAACATTCAGTACTTC.

This CDR3 reads CASSQDRNQPQHF. CDR3 DNA sequence: TGTGCCAGCAGCCAAGACAGAAATCAGCCCCAGCATTTT. This chain connects TRBV3-1 (or the pseudogene TRBV3-2) to TRBJ1-5, with D unresolved. The CDR3 consists of 13 residues. Between the trimmed V and J ends, which lost 0 bases and 4 bases, there was a span of 4 bases. CDR1 and CDR2 (germline): LGHDT, YNNKEL (reference sequence).

This clone was counted a single time. V and J are TRBV29-1 and TRBJ1-1; D is ambiguous. Germline CDR1 is SQVTM and CDR2 is ANQGSEA. CDR3 length equals 10 residues. V lost 7 bases, J lost 2 bases, and 5 bases lay in between. The chain's CDR3 is CSALNTEAFF. The CDR3 nucleotides are TGCAGCGCGCTCAACACTGAAGCTTTCTTT.

This clone turned up a few times. The chain couples TRBV7-8 to TRBJ2-7; D possibly corresponds to TRBD2 (5 bases). CDR3 length equals 13 residues. Trimming took 2 bases from V and 3 from J, leaving 8 bases between them. In germline, CDR1 is SGHVS, CDR2 FQNEAQ. The chain's CDR3 is CASSLNRDYEQYF. CDR3 coding DNA: TGTGCCAGCAGCTTAAACCGGGACTACGAGCAGTACTTC.

This chain uses TRBV9 with TRBJ2-7, with 8 positions matching TRBD1. Germline V gene lookup returns CDR1 SGDLS and CDR2 YYNGEE. The V segment lost 3 bases and the J segment 0 bases; nucleotides outside the gene matches: 2. This CDR3 is built from 14 residues. The CDR3 nucleotides are TGTGCCAGCAGCGAGGGACAGGTCTCCTACGAGCAGTACTTC. Protein product: CASSEGQVSYEQYF.

The chain's CDR3 is CASSQNREANYGYTF. For the CDR3, the DNA is TGTGCCAGCTCACAAAACAGGGAAGCTAACTATGGCTACACCTTC. The chain links TRBV18 to TRBJ1-2, with TRBD1 as a possible D gene (6 bases). The V gene's germline CDR1 is KGHSH and CDR2 LQKENI. The CDR3 has 15 residues. Trimming pared 4 bases from V and 0 bases from J, leaving 12 bases between.

The rearrangement links TRBV5-4 to TRBJ2-1, with D possibly TRBD1 on 5 matching bases. V lost 4 bases to trimming and J lost 10 bases, with 9 bases between them. The CDR3 covers 11 residues. Germline loops: CDR1 SGHNT, CDR2 YYREEE (reference sequence). The CDR3 bases are TGTGCCAGCAGCCTCCGACAGGAGCAGTTCTTC. Its translation is CASSLRQEQFF.

The chain uses TRBV6-5 and TRBJ2-5, with TRBD2 matching 7 bases. The CDR3 spans 12 residues. The trim removed 6 bases at V and 14 bases at J, leaving 12 bases unmatched. CDR1 and CDR2 from the germline V gene are MNHEY and SVGAGI. CDR3 bases: TGTGCCAGCAGCCAGCCTCCGGGACTACTATACTTC. Protein product: CASSQPPGLLYF.

The chain links TRBV10-3 to TRBJ2-7, with 11 bases lining up with TRBD1. Germline CDR1 reads ENHRY; CDR2 reads SYGVKD. V was pared by 6 bases and J by 3 bases, with 4 bases of the junction left unmatched. This CDR3 region has 14 residues. CDR3 loop: CAIRGTGGLYEQYF. CDR3 DNA: TGTGCCATCAGGGGGACAGGGGGGCTCTACGAGCAGTACTTC.

The rearrangement joins TRBV5-1 to TRBJ1-5, with D tentatively TRBD1 (6 bases). CDR3 size: 14 residues. The germline CDR1 and CDR2 sequences are SGHRS and YFSETQ. V was cut by 4 bases and J by 3 bases, with 11 bases left in between. CDR3 bases: TGCGCCAGCAGCCTTGGACAGCTCAATCAGCCCCAGCATTTT. It yields the protein CASSLGQLNQPQHF.

DNA of the CDR3: TGTGCCAGCAGCCGGAGCGGGAGTGGCGGGGAGACCCAGTACTTC. Its translation: CASSRSGSGGETQYF. This sequence joins TRBV6-5 and TRBJ2-5; 8 bases map to TRBD2. Germline V gene sequence: CDR1 MNHEY, CDR2 SVGAGI. J was trimmed by 5 bases and V by 6 bases; bases with no gene match: 11. The CDR3 sequence is 15 residues long.

V gene TRBV5-4 combines with J gene TRBJ1-4, with 9 bases identical to TRBD1. The CDR3 length is 16 residues. Germline assignment: CDR1 SGHNT and CDR2 YYREEE (reference sequence). J was trimmed by 5 bases and V by 0 bases; bases with no gene match: 5. CDR3 in amino acids: CASSLGQGVSNEKLFF. For the CDR3, the DNA is TGTGCCAGCAGCTTGGGACAGGGGGTATCCAATGAAAAACTGTTTTTT.

CDR3 sequence reads: CASSLQGANNQPQHF. CDR3 coding DNA: TGTGCCAGCAGTTTACAGGGGGCAAACAATCAGCCCCAGCATTTT. The chain is built from TRBV7-2 and TRBJ1-5; 9 positions match TRBD1. Germline V CDR1 and CDR2: SGHTA, FQGNSA. The CDR3 covers 15 residues. The junction had 6 bases not matched to a gene; V was cut back by 6 bases and J by 3 bases. Filled out from reference TRBV7-2 and TRBJ1-5, the complete variable domain reads GAGVSQSPSNKVTEKGKDVELRCDPISGHTALYWYRQSLGQGLEFLIYFQGNSAPDKSGLPSDRFSAERTGGSVSTLTIQRTQQEDSAVYLCASSLQGANNQPQHFGDGTRLSIL.

As DNA, the CDR3 is TGCGCCAGCAGCCAAGCCGGAGGGGAAAACACTGAAGCTTTCTTT. This codes for CASSQAGGENTEAFF. V gene TRBV4-3 combines with J gene TRBJ1-1; D is perhaps TRBD1 (5 bases). In germline, CDR1 is LGHNA, CDR2 YSLEER. The CDR3 totals 15 residues. V dropped 1 base and J dropped 2 bases, with 11 bases sitting between them.

The V and J genes are TRBV13 and TRBJ2-2; the match to TRBD2 covers 8 bases. Trimming cost V 0 bases and J 6 bases; bases outside gene matches: 0. The CDR3 is made up of 14 amino acids. Germline values: CDR1 PRHDT, CDR2 FYEKMQ (reference sequence). The chain's CDR3 is CASSLGTSAGELFF. In DNA form, the CDR3 reads TGTGCCAGCAGCTTAGGGACTAGCGCCGGGGAGCTGTTTTTT.

The chain links TRBV11-3 to TRBJ2-3; D gene unclear. Trimming cost V 4 bases and J 9 bases, with 17 bases left between them. In germline, CDR1 is SGHNT, CDR2 YENEEA. The CDR3 is 14 amino acids. CDR3 region: CASSWSLPSLTQYF. Written as DNA, the CDR3 is TGTGCCAGCAGCTGGAGCCTCCCCAGTTTAACGCAGTATTTT.

This chain connects TRBV5-3 to TRBJ2-1, with 12 positions matching TRBD2. TRBV5-3 falls under the ORF class, with uncertain function. Losses at the gene ends were 3 bases for V and 4 bases for J; bases not matched to a gene: 5. The length of the CDR3 is 16 residues. The DNA of the CDR3 is TGTGCCAGAAGCTACGGACTAGCGGGACCATACAATGAGCAGTTCTTC. The encoded protein is CARSYGLAGPYNEQFF.